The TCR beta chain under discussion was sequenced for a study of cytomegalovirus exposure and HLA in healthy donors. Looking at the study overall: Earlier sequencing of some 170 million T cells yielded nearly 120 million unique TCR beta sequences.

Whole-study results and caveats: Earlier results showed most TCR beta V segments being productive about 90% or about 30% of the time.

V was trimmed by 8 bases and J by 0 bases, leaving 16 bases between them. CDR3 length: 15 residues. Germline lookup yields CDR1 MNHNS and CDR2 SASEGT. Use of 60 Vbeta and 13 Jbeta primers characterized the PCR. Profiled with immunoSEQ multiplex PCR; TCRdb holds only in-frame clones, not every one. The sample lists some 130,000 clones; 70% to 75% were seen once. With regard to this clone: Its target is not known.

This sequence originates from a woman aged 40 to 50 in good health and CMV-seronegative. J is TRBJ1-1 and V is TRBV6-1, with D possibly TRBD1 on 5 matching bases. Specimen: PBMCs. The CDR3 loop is CASRLRQIMNTEAFF. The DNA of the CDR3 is TGTGCCAGCCGTCTCCGACAGATAATGAACACTGAAGCTTTCTTT.